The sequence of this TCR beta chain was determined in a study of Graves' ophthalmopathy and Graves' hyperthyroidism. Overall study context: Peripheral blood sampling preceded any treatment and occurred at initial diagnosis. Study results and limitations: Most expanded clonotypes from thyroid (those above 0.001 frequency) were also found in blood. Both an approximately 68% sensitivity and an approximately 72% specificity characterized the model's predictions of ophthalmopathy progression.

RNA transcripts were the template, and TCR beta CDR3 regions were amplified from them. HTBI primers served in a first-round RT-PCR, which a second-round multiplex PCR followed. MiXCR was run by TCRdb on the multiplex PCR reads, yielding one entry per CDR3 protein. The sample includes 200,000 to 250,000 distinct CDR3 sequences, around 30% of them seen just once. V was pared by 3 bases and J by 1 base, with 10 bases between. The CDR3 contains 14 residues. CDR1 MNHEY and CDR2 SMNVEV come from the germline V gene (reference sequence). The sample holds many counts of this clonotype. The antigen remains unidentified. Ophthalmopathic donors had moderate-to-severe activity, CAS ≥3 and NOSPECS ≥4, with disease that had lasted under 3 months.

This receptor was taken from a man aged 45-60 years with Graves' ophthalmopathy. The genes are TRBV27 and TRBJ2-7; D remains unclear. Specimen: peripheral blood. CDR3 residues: CASSFSSASYEQYF. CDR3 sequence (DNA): TGTGCCAGCAGTTTCAGTTCTGCGTCCTACGAGCAGTACTTC.